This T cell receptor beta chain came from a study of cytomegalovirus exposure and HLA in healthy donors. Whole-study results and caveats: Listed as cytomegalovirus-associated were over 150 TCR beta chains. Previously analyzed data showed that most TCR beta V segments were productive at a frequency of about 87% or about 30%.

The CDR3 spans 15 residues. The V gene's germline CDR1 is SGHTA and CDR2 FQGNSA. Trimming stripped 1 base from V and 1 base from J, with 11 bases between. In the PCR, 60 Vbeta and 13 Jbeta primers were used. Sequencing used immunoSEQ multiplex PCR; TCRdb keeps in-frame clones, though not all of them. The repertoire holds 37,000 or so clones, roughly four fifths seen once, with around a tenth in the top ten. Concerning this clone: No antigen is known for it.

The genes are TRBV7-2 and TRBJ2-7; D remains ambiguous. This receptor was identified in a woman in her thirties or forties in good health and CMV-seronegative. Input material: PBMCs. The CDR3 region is CASSLGWQDSYEQYF. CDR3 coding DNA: TGTGCCAGCAGCTTAGGCTGGCAGGATTCCTACGAGCAGTACTTC.